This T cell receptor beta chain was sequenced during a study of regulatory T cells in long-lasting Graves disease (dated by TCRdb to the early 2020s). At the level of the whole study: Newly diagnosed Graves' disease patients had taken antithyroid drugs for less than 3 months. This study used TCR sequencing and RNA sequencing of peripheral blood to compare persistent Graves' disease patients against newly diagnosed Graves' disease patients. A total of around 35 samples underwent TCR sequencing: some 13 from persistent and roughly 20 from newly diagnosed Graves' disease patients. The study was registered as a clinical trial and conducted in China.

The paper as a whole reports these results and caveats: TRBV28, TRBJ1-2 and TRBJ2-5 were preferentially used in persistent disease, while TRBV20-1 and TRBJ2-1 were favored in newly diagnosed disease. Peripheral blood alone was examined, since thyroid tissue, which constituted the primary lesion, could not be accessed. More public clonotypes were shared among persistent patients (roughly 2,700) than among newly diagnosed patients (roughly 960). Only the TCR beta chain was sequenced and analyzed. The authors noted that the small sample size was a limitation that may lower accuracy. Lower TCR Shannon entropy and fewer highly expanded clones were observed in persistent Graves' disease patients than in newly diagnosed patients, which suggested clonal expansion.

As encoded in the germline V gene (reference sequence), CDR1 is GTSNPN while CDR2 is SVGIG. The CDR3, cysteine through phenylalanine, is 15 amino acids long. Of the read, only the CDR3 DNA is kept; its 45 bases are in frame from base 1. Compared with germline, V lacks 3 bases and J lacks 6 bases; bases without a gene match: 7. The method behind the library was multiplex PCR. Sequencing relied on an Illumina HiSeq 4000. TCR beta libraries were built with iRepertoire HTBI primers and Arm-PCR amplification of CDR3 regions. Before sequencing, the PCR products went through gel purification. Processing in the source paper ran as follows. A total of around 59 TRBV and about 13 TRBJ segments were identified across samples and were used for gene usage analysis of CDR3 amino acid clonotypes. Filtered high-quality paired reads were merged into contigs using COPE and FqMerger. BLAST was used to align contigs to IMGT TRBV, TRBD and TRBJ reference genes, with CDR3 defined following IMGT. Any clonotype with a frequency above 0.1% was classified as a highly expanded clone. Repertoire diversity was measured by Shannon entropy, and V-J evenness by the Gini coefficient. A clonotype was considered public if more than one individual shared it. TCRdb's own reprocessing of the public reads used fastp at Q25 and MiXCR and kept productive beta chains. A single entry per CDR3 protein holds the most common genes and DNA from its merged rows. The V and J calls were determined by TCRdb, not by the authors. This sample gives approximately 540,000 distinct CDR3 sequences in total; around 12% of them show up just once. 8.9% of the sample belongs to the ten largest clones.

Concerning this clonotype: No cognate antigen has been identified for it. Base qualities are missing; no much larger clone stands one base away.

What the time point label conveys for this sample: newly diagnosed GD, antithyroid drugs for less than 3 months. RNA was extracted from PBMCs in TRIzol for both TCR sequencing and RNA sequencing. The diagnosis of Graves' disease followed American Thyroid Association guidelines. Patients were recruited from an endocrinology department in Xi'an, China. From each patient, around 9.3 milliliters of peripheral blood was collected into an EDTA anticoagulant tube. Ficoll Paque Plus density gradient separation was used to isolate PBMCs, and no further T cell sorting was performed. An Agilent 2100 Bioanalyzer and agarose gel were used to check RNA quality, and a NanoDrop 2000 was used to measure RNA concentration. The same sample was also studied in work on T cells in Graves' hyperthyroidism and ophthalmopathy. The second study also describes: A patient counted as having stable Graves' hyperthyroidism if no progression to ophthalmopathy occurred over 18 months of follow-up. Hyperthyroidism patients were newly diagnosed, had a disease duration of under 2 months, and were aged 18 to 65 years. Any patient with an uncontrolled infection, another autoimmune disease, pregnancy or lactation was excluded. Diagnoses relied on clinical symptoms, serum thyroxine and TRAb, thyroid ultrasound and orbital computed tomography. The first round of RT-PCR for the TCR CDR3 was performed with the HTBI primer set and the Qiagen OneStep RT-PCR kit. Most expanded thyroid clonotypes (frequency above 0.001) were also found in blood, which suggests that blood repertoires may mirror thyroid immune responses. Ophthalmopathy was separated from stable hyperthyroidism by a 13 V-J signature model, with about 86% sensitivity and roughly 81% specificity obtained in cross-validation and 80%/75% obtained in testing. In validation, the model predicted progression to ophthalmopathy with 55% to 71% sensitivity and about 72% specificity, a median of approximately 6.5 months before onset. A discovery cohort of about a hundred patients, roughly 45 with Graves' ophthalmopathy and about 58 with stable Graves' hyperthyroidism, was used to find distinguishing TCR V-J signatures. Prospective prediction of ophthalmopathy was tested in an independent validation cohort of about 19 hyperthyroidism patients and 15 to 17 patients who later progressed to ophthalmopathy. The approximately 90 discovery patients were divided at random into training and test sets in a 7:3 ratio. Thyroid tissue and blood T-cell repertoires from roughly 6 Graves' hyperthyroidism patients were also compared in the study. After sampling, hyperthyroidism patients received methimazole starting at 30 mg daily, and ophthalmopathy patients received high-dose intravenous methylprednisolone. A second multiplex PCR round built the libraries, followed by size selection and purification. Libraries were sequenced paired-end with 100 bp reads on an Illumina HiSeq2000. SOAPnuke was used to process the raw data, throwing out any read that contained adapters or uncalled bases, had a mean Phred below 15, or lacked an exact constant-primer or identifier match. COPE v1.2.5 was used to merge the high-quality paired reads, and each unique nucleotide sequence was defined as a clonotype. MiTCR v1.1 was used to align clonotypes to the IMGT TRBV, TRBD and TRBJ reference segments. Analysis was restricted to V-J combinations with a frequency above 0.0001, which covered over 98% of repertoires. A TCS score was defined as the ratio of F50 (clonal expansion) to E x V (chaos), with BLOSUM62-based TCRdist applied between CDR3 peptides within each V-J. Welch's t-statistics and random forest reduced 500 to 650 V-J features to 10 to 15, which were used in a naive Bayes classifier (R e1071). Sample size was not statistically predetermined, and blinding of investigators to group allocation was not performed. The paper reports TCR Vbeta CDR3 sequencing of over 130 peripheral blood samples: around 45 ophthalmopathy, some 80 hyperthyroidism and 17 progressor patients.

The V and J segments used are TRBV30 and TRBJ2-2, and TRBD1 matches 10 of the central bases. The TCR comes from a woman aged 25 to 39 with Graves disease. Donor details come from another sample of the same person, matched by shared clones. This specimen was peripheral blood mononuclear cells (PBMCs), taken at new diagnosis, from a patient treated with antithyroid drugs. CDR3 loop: CAWRPGTGVPGELFF. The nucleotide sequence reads TGTGCCTGGAGGCCCGGGACAGGGGTCCCCGGGGAGCTGTTTTTT. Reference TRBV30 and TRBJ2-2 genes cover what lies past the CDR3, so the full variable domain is SQTIHQWPATLVQPVGSPLSLECTVEGTSNPNLYWYRQAAGRGLQLLFYSVGIGQISSEVPQNLSASRPQDRQFILSSKKLLLSDSGFYLCAWRPGTGVPGELFFGEGSRLTVL.